The rows below give T cell receptor beta chains drawn from one sample of a study of cytomegalovirus exposure and HLA in healthy donors. The data were produced by immunoSEQ multiplex PCR, yet TCRdb's version contains in-frame clones alone and is incomplete. Of 150,000 to 200,000 clones in the sample, under 85% were seen once. Sequenced material: PBMCs. The receptors here all came from a woman aged 25 to 39 in good health and CMV-seronegative. Each CDR3 is given with its conserved first and last residue. The order of the fields is J gene, clone size, V gene, D gene, CDR3 DNA, CDR3 protein. A D gene is named only where the DNA matches it firmly. Size is stated for part of the rows, as once, few or many counts, or as a class when the clone is expanded.

J gene: TRBJ1-1; clone size: NA; V gene: TRBV6-6; D gene: TRBD1; CDR3 DNA: TGTGCCAGCAGACCTGGACAGGGGGCGGCACGACGAGCTTTCTTT; CDR3 protein: CASRPGQGAARRAFF
J gene: TRBJ2-7; clone size: NA; V gene: TRBV7-9; D gene: NA; CDR3 DNA: TGTGCCAGCAGCGAGGTAGTCTCCCGGGCCTACGAGCAGTACTTC; CDR3 protein: CASSEVVSRAYEQYF
J gene: TRBJ2-1; clone size: NA; V gene: TRBV4-1; D gene: TRBD1; CDR3 DNA: TGCGCCAGCAGCCAGGGGACAGGGGGCGGGAATGAGCAGTTCTTC; CDR3 protein: CASSQGTGGGNEQFF
J gene: TRBJ2-3; clone size: NA; V gene: TRBV9; D gene: NA; CDR3 DNA: TGTGCCAGCAGCGCCATTGCCAAGCCTCGAAACACAGATACGCAGTATTTT; CDR3 protein: CASSAIAKPRNTDTQYF
J gene: TRBJ1-2; clone size: once; V gene: TRBV7-3; D gene: NA; CDR3 DNA: TGTGCCAGCAGCTTTGGGGGACCGGGGGGTGGCTACACCTTC; CDR3 protein: CASSFGGPGGGYTF
J gene: TRBJ1-2; clone size: NA; V gene: TRBV28; D gene: NA; CDR3 DNA: TGTGCCAGCAGTTTAGCGGGGAACCCCTGTGGCTACACCTTC; CDR3 protein: CASSLAGNPCGYTF
J gene: TRBJ2-1; clone size: NA; V gene: TRBV18; D gene: TRBD2; CDR3 DNA: TGTGCCAGCTCACCACGCCCACCCACGGGGGGGGTCAATGAGCAGTTCTTC; CDR3 protein: CASSPRPPTGGVNEQFF
J gene: TRBJ2-7; clone size: NA; V gene: TRBV30; D gene: NA; CDR3 DNA: TGTGCCTGTATCAGTCTACAGGCCGAGCAGTACTTC; CDR3 protein: CACISLQAEQYF
J gene: TRBJ2-7; clone size: NA; V gene: TRBV19; D gene: TRBD2; CDR3 DNA: TGTGCCAGTAGTTGGACTAGCGGATCCTACGAGCAGTACTTC; CDR3 protein: CASSWTSGSYEQYF
J gene: TRBJ2-2; clone size: NA; V gene: TRBV7-9; D gene: TRBD1; CDR3 DNA: TGTGCCAGCAGCCCCGGGACAGGGGTGTCCGGGGAGCTGTTTTTT; CDR3 protein: CASSPGTGVSGELFF
J gene: TRBJ1-1; clone size: NA; V gene: TRBV5-6; D gene: NA; CDR3 DNA: TGTGCCAGCAGCCTCGGGGATACTGAAGCTTTCTTT; CDR3 protein: CASSLGDTEAFF
J gene: TRBJ2-1; clone size: NA; V gene: TRBV19; D gene: TRBD2; CDR3 DNA: TGTGCCAGTAGCCCGGTTGGTGCGGGAGGGCCAGGGAATGAGCAGTTCTTC; CDR3 protein: CASSPVGAGGPGNEQFF
J gene: TRBJ2-7; clone size: NA; V gene: TRBV5-8; D gene: NA; CDR3 DNA: TGTGCCAGCAGCTTTACAGGGTCCTACGAGCAGTACTTC; CDR3 protein: CASSFTGSYEQYF
J gene: TRBJ2-1; clone size: once; V gene: TRBV27; D gene: TRBD2; CDR3 DNA: TGTGCCAGCAGTTTAGGGACTAGCGGGTACAATGAGCAGTTCTTC; CDR3 protein: CASSLGTSGYNEQFF
J gene: TRBJ1-1; clone size: NA; V gene: TRBV27; D gene: TRBD1; CDR3 DNA: TGTGCCAGCAGTTTTTTGGGACAGGGTGGATTAGGGGCTTTCTTT; CDR3 protein: CASSFLGQGGLGAFF
J gene: TRBJ2-7; clone size: NA; V gene: TRBV4-3; D gene: NA; CDR3 DNA: TGCGCCAGCAGCCAGGAAGCTGACTCCTCCTACGAGCAGTACTTC; CDR3 protein: CASSQEADSSYEQYF
J gene: TRBJ2-5; clone size: NA; V gene: TRBV7-9; D gene: TRBD2; CDR3 DNA: TGTGCCAGCAGCTTAATGACTAGCGGGCAAGAGACCCAGTACTTC; CDR3 protein: CASSLMTSGQETQYF
J gene: TRBJ2-1; clone size: NA; V gene: TRBV13; D gene: TRBD2; CDR3 DNA: TGTGCCAGCAGCTTAAGGACTAGCAGGAGCTCCTACAATGAGCAGTTCTTC; CDR3 protein: CASSLRTSRSSYNEQFF
J gene: TRBJ2-1; clone size: NA; V gene: TRBV7-3; D gene: NA; CDR3 DNA: TGTGCCAGCAGCTTAACACAGGGTTTTGAATACAATGAGCAGTTCTTC; CDR3 protein: CASSLTQGFEYNEQFF
J gene: TRBJ1-4; clone size: NA; V gene: TRBV4-3; D gene: NA; CDR3 DNA: TGCGCCAGCAGCCAAGATCCATGGTCGGGGGGTAATGAAAAACTGTTTTTT; CDR3 protein: CASSQDPWSGGNEKLFF
J gene: TRBJ2-4; clone size: NA; V gene: TRBV30; D gene: NA; CDR3 DNA: TGTGCCTGGAGTGTAATGACAGGTAACATTCAGTACTTC; CDR3 protein: CAWSVMTGNIQYF
J gene: TRBJ1-1; clone size: few; V gene: TRBV5-1; D gene: NA; CDR3 DNA: TGCGCCAGCAGCTTGAGTACCAGCACAGCGGGCACTGAAGCTTTCTTT; CDR3 protein: CASSLSTSTAGTEAFF
J gene: TRBJ1-6; clone size: once; V gene: TRBV6-6; D gene: NA; CDR3 DNA: TGTGCCAGCAGGTTCAGTAATTCACCCCTCCACTTT; CDR3 protein: CASRFSNSPLHF